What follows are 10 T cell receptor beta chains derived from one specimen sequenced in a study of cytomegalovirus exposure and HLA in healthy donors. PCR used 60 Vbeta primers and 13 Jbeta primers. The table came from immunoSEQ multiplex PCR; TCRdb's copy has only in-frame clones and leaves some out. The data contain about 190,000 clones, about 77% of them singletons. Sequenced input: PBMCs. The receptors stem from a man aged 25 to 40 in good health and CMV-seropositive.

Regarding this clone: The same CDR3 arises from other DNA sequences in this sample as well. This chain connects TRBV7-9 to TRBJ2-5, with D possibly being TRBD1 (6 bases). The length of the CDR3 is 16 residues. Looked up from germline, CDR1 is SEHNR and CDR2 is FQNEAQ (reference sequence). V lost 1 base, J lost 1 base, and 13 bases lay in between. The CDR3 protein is CASSLGPGHIQETQYF. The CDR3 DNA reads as TGTGCCAGCAGCTTAGGGCCGGGACACATCCAAGAGACCCAGTACTTC.

The CDR3 protein is CASSLSGLGNQPQHF. In nucleotides, the CDR3 is TGTGCCAGCAGCCTATCAGGGTTAGGCAATCAGCCCCAGCATTTT. This chain links TRBV6-1 with TRBJ1-5, with a weak D call TRBD1 (5 bases). Germline V lookup: CDR1 MNHNS, CDR2 SASEGT. Trimming left V 6 bases short and J 2 bases short, with 14 bases between. CDR3 length equals 15 residues.

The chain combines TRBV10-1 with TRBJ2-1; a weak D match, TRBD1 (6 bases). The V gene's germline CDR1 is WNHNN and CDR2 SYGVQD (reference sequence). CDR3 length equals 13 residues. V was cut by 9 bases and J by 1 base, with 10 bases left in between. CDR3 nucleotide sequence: TGCGCCAGGGCAGGGGCGTCCTACAATGAGCAGTTCTTC. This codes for CARAGASYNEQFF.

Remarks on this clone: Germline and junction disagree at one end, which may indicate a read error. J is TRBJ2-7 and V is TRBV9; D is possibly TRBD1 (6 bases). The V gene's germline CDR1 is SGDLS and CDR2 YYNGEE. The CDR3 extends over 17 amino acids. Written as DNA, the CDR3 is TGTGCCAGTAGCGTAGGCCCAAGACAGGCCAGCTCCTACGAGCAGTACTTC. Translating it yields CASSVGPRQASSYEQYF.

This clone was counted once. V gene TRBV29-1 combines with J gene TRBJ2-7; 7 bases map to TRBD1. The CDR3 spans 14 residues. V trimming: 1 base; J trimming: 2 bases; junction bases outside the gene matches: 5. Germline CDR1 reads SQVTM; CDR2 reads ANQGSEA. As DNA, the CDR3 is TGCAGCGTTGAAGCTGACAGGGAGACCTACGAGCAGTACTTC. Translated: CSVEADRETYEQYF.

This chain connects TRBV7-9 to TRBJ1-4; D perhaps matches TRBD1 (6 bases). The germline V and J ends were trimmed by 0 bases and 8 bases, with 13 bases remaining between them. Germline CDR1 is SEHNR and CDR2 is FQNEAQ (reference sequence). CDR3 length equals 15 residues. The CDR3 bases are TGTGCCAGCAGCTTAGCGGGAACAGGGCCCGAAAAACTGTTTTTT. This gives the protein CASSLAGTGPEKLFF.

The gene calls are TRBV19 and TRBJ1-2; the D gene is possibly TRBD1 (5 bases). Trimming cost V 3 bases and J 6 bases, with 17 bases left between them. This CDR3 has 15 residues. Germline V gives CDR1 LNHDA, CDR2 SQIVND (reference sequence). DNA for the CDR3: TGTGCCAGTAGTATGGGGCGTTGGGGTGAAAATGGCTACACCTTC. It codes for CASSMGRWGENGYTF.

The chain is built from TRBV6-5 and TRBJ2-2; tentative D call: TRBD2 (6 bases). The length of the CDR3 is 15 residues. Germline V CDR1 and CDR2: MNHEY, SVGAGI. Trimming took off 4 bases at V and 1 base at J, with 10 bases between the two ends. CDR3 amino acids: CASSFTGVNTGELFF. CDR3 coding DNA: TGTGCCAGCAGTTTCACGGGAGTGAACACCGGGGAGCTGTTTTTT.

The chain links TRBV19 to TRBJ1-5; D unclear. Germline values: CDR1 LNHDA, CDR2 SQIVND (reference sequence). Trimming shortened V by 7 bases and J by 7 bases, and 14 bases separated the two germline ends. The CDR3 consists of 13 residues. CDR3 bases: TGTGCCAGTAATGGCCAAACCCTCCAGCCCCAGCATTTT. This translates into CASNGQTLQPQHF.

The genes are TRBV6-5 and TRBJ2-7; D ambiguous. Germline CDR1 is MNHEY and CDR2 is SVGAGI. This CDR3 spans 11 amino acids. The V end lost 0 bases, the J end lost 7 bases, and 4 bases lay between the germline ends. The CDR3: CASSYSREQYF. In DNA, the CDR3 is TGTGCCAGCAGTTACTCGCGAGAGCAGTACTTC.